Each of the 24 T cell receptor beta chains below was sequenced from the same sample in a study of shared clonotypes between healthy human individuals. TCRdb's copy holds only in-frame clones and misses some; the assay was immunoSEQ multiplex PCR. The sample yields about 710,000 clones, roughly two thirds seen once. Sequenced material: memory CD4+ T cells sorted from blood. Subset meaning: CD45RA-negative fraction. The receptors were gathered from a woman between 25 and 40 years old in good health.

This clone was counted a few times. The chain employs TRBV10-2 and TRBJ2-2; 9 bases match TRBD2. Germline-derived CDR1 and CDR2 are WSHSY and SAAADI. The CDR3 contains 17 residues. The V gene end was trimmed by 2 bases and the J gene end by 1 base; junction bases not matched to a gene: 5. CDR3 sequence (DNA): TGCGCCAGCAGTGAGCCATTAGCGGGAGTGAACACCGGGGAGCTGTTTTTT. Protein product: CASSEPLAGVNTGELFF.

The table lists this clone with a count of one. The rearrangement links TRBV5-6 to TRBJ2-1, with 13 nucleotides matching TRBD2. Trimming cost V 4 bases and J 8 bases; bases outside gene matches: 6. Germline CDR1 and CDR2: SGHDT and YYEEEE. The CDR3 is made up of 15 amino acids. The CDR3 region is CASSTSGRAGYEQFF. For the CDR3, the DNA is TGTGCCAGCAGCACTAGCGGGAGGGCCGGGTATGAGCAGTTCTTC.

This rearrangement joins TRBV9 to TRBJ2-7; TRBD2 aligns across 10 bases. The CDR3 length is 18 residues. Germline loops: CDR1 SGDLS, CDR2 YYNGEE. The V and J ends lost 1 base and 6 bases, in that order; junction bases with no gene match: 16. The CDR3 loop reads CASSVHGQGASGSSEQYF. The DNA for the CDR3 is TGTGCCAGCAGCGTACATGGACAGGGAGCTAGCGGGAGTTCCGAGCAGTACTTC.

This rearrangement joins TRBV5-5 to TRBJ1-2; D is unclear. V lost 0 bases and J lost 8, with 14 bases in between. The CDR3 covers 14 residues. Germline V gene data show CDR1 as SGHKS and CDR2 as YYEKEE (reference sequence). This chain's CDR3 is CASSLGGLPKGYTF. The CDR3 DNA reads as TGTGCCAGCAGCTTGGGGGGTCTTCCTAAAGGCTACACCTTC. Drawing the rest from reference TRBV5-5 and TRBJ1-2, the complete variable domain is DAGVTQSPTHLIKTRGQQVTLRCSPISGHKSVSWYQQVLGQGPQFIFQYYEKEERGRGNFPDRFSARQFPNYSSELNVNALLLGDSALYLCASSLGGLPKGYTFGSGTRLTVV.

V and J are TRBV7-9 and TRBJ2-2; D remains unclear. The germline CDR1 and CDR2 sequences are SEHNR and FQNEAQ (reference sequence). The CDR3 sequence is 12 residues long. The V end lost 5 bases, the J end lost 7 bases, and 8 bases lay between the germline ends. The DNA of the CDR3 is TGTGCCAGCAGCCCCAGGAACGGGGAGCTGTTTTTT. Translation: CASSPRNGELFF.

This chain connects TRBV28 to TRBJ1-3; 8 nucleotides line up with TRBD1. Looked up from germline, CDR1 is MDHEN and CDR2 is SYDVKM. V shed 5 bases, J shed 3 bases, and the junction held 3 bases outside the gene matches. The CDR3 extends over 14 amino acids. The CDR3, as DNA: TGTGCCAGCAGTACGACAGGGGTTGGAAACACCATATATTTT. It encodes CASSTTGVGNTIYF.

The chain combines TRBV28 with TRBJ2-3, with D hard to call. CDR1 is MDHEN and CDR2 is SYDVKM in the germline V gene. Deletions cut 6 bases from V and 0 bases from J, with 7 bases between. The length of the CDR3 is 13 residues. The DNA for the CDR3 is TGTGCCAGCAGGGGGTCTAGCACAGATACGCAGTATTTT. It is translated as CASRGSSTDTQYF.

The chain links TRBV5-1 to TRBJ2-7; 7 nucleotides match TRBD2. This CDR3 region has 17 residues. V shed 0 bases, J shed 3 bases, and the junction held 12 bases outside the gene matches. Germline CDR1 and CDR2: SGHRS and YFSETQ. The CDR3 is CASSLAARLADNYEQYF. The CDR3 coding sequence is TGCGCCAGCAGCTTGGCAGCGCGACTAGCAGACAACTACGAGCAGTACTTC.

This clone showed up just a few times. The V gene is TRBV30, the J gene TRBJ2-3; D remains ambiguous. Germline V gene sequence: CDR1 GTSNPN, CDR2 SVGIG (reference sequence). The CDR3 is 12 amino acids. V gave up 2 bases and J gave up 2 bases, with 5 bases separating them. The CDR3 bases are TGTGCCTGGAGTCCGACCACAGATACGCAGTATTTT. This encodes CAWSPTTDTQYF.

The J gene is TRBJ2-5, the V gene TRBV29-1; 8 positions agree with TRBD1. CDR1 is SQVTM, CDR2 ANQGSEA, per germline. The CDR3 consists of 14 residues. The V and J ends lost 7 bases and 5 bases, in that order; junction bases with no gene match: 12. The CDR3 nucleotides are TGCAGCGGTGACTTAGGACAGGGCGGGGAGACCCAGTACTTC. Translated, it gives CSGDLGQGGETQYF.

V is TRBV19 and J is TRBJ1-5; TRBD1 aligns across 7 bases. The CDR3 is 15 residues long. J lost 7 bases, V lost 6 bases, and 12 bases had no gene match. CDR1 and CDR2 from the germline V gene are LNHDA and SQIVND (reference sequence). CDR3 DNA: TGTGCCAGTAGGGGAGACAGGGTGGTGGGACAGCCCCAGCATTTT. Translated, it gives CASRGDRVVGQPQHF.

This chain connects TRBV5-4 to TRBJ2-5, with D unclear. The assigned J gene may be wrong: the sequence end matches TRBJ2-7 better. Germline values: CDR1 SGHNT, CDR2 YYREEE (reference sequence). The CDR3 sequence is 14 residues long. Here the CDR3 DNA reads TGTGCCAGCAGCGGTAACAGCGAACGCTACGAGCAGTACTTC. This sequence encodes CASSGNSERYEQYF.

The CDR3 reads CATYGTGGETQYF. The CDR3 coding sequence is TGTGCCACCTACGGGACAGGGGGAGAGACCCAGTACTTC. The rearrangement links TRBV6-1 to TRBJ2-5; TRBD1 aligns across 11 bases. Per the germline V gene, CDR1 is MNHNS and CDR2 is SASEGT. The CDR3 is made up of 13 amino acids. The V segment lost 10 bases and the J segment 4 bases; nucleotides outside the gene matches: 5.

About this clone: Other nucleotide sequences in the sample specify the same CDR3. The chain combines TRBV2 with TRBJ1-2, with D maybe TRBD1 (5 bases). The ends were cut back, 2 bases at V and 1 base at J, with 8 bases in the middle. CDR1 and CDR2 (germline): SNHLY, FYNNEI. There are 14 residues in the CDR3. CDR3 DNA sequence: TGTGCCAGCAGTGAACGGGGGGGTAACTATGGCTACACCTTC. This codes for CASSERGGNYGYTF.

V usage is TRBV7-2 and J usage is TRBJ2-7; possibly TRBD2 for D (6 bases). V was cut by 4 bases and J by 4 bases, with 14 bases left in between. CDR1 and CDR2 (germline): SGHTA, FQGNSA. The CDR3 is 14 amino acids. The CDR3 bases are TGTGCCAGCAGCTCGAGGGGCGGGGTTTACGAGCAGTACTTC. Translation: CASSSRGGVYEQYF.

This clone has a handful of counts. The DNA of the CDR3 is TGTGCCAGCAGCATGACGTACAGCGAGCAGTACTTC. Translation: CASSMTYSEQYF. The chain uses TRBV28 and TRBJ2-7; D remains ambiguous. V was cut by 6 bases and J by 6 bases, with 12 bases left in between. Looked up from germline, CDR1 is MDHEN and CDR2 is SYDVKM. The CDR3 length is 12 residues.

The chain links TRBV2 to TRBJ1-2; D uncertain. V was pared by 7 bases and J by 13 bases, with 19 bases between. This CDR3 contains 12 residues. Germline CDR1 reads SNHLY; CDR2 reads FYNNEI. CDR3 DNA: TGTGCCAGCAAATATGGCAGTGGGGTCCCCACCTTC. It codes for CASKYGSGVPTF.

This sequence joins TRBV18 and TRBJ2-7; 9 bases map to TRBD1. CDR3 length equals 15 residues. Trimming cost V 5 bases and J 6 bases; bases outside gene matches: 11. The germline V gene encodes CDR1 KGHSH and CDR2 LQKENI. CDR3 region: CASSKAGTGLLEQYF. For the CDR3, the DNA is TGTGCCAGCTCAAAAGCCGGGACAGGGTTGCTCGAGCAGTACTTC.

DNA for the CDR3: TGTGCCAGCAGGCCTCTTGGGTGGGACGTCAATGAGCAGTTCTTC. Amino acids: CASRPLGWDVNEQFF. The chain carries TRBV27 and TRBJ2-1, with D possibly called TRBD1 or TRBD2 (5 bases each). Germline V gives CDR1 MNHEY, CDR2 SMNVEV (reference sequence). The CDR3 sequence is 15 residues long. V shed 6 bases and J shed 6 bases, with 18 bases lying between them.

This clone was observed a few times. This sequence joins TRBV19 and TRBJ2-2; 7 bases are shared with TRBD2. CDR3 length equals 14 residues. V shed 10 bases, J shed 3 bases, and the junction held 8 bases outside the gene matches. CDR1 and CDR2 from the germline V gene are LNHDA and SQIVND (reference sequence). Here the CDR3 reads CATGGSAYTGELFF. The CDR3 DNA reads TGTGCCACGGGCGGGAGCGCCTACACCGGGGAGCTGTTTTTT.

The sample holds a few counts of this clone. The chain is built from TRBV27 and TRBJ1-1; the D gene is possibly TRBD1 (6 bases). The CDR3 extends over 16 amino acids. Trimming pared 6 bases from V and 2 bases from J, leaving 19 bases between. Germline V gene lookup returns CDR1 MNHEY and CDR2 SMNVEV (reference sequence). CDR3 nucleotide sequence: TGTGCCAGCAGCCGATCTAGGGGGGGCGGAAACACTGAAGCTTTCTTT. Protein: CASSRSRGGGNTEAFF.

A word on this clone: The sample contains more than one DNA sequence encoding this CDR3. Here the CDR3 reads CASSLEWGTEAFF. CDR3 sequence (DNA): TGCGCCAGCAGCTTAGAGTGGGGCACTGAAGCTTTCTTT. This chain connects TRBV5-1 to TRBJ1-1; D gene ambiguous. With 2 bases removed from V and 4 bases from J, the gap between germline ends came to 9 bases. This CDR3 is 13 amino acids long. CDR1 and CDR2 (germline): SGHRS, YFSETQ. The variable domain in full, completed from reference TRBV5-1 and TRBJ1-1, reads KAGVTQTPRYLIKTRGQQVTLSCSPISGHRSVSWYQQTPGQGLQFLFEYFSETQRNKGNFPGRFSGRQFSNSRSEMNVSTLELGDSALYLCASSLEWGTEAFFGQGTRLTVV.

In DNA, the CDR3 is TGTGCCATCACGGAGGGACAGTTTGACTCAGATACGCAGTATTTT. The encoded protein is CAITEGQFDSDTQYF. This chain joins TRBV10-3 and TRBJ2-3; the D gene is possibly TRBD1 (7 bases). Trimming took 7 bases from V and 4 from J, leaving 18 bases between them. The CDR3 contains 15 residues. CDR1 ENHRY and CDR2 SYGVKD come from the germline V gene.

This chain connects TRBV11-3 to TRBJ2-2; D is perhaps TRBD2 (5 bases). This CDR3 is built from 18 residues. Germline V lookup: CDR1 SGHNT, CDR2 YENEEA. Trimming took off 1 base at V and 0 bases at J, with 15 bases between the two ends. CDR3 DNA sequence: TGTGCCAGCAGCTTAGGTGAGGGCGAGATCCCGAACACCGGGGAGCTGTTTTTT. Translation gives CASSLGEGEIPNTGELFF.